This passage covers 23 T cell receptor beta chains from one sample sequenced in a study of STAT5B mutations in CD4+ large granular lymphocyte leukemia. Profiling relied on immunoSEQ multiplex PCR, and the TCRdb table lists in-frame clones only, not all of them. This sample carries 25,000 to 40,000 clones, about 74% of them seen once, and the ten largest clones take 0.29%. Sequenced sample: CD4+ T cells from blood buffy coats. These receptors came from a human donor in good health.

This clone was counted only a few times. The chain combines TRBV2 with TRBJ2-1, with D maybe TRBD1 (6 bases). This CDR3 has 15 residues. V was trimmed by 3 bases and J by 7 bases, leaving 16 bases between them. From germline, CDR1 is SNHLY and CDR2 FYNNEI. CDR3 bases: TGTGCCAGCAGTGAGCGGCACAGGGCACTAAATGAGCAGTTCTTC. Its translation is CASSERHRALNEQFF.

The V gene is TRBV11-3, the J gene TRBJ1-4, with 7 positions matching TRBD1. Looked up from germline, CDR1 is SGHNT and CDR2 is YENEEA. This CDR3 has 15 amino acids. V lost 3 bases and J lost 1; bases outside the gene matches: 2. The DNA for the CDR3 is TGTGCCAGCAGCTTTGGGGACAGAACTAATGAAAAACTGTTTTTT. Translating gives CASSFGDRTNEKLFF.

The chain is built from TRBV27 and TRBJ2-1, with TRBD2 identical over 10 bases. V shed 6 bases, J shed 5 bases, and the junction held 7 bases outside the gene matches. The CDR3 consists of 15 residues. The germline gives CDR1 MNHEY, CDR2 SMNVEV (reference sequence). The CDR3 here is CASRKVGLADNEQFF. In DNA form, the CDR3 reads TGTGCCAGCAGAAAGGTCGGACTAGCGGACAATGAGCAGTTCTTC.

The chain has TRBV12-1 and TRBJ2-1; the DNA was not compared with TRBD2, the D call given in the table. TRBV12-1 is a pseudogene locus. The CDR3 runs to 20 residues. CDR3 bases: TGTGCCAGCAGCCCCATACCCCGGACTAGCGGTTACTACCCGGGCAATGAGCAGTTCTTC. Its protein product is CASSPIPRTSGYYPGNEQFF.

The chain links TRBV4-3 to TRBJ1-2; 9 bases agree with TRBD1. This CDR3 has 14 residues. V shed 4 bases, J shed 4 bases, and the junction held 4 bases outside the gene matches. Germline values: CDR1 LGHNA, CDR2 YSLEER. CDR3 nucleotide sequence: TGCGCCAGCAGCCGGACAGGGGCAACCTATGGCTACACCTTC. Translated, it gives CASSRTGATYGYTF.

The chain carries TRBV11-2 and TRBJ2-2; either TRBD1 or TRBD2 may supply D (7 bases each). Germline V gene data show CDR1 as SGHAT and CDR2 as FQNNGV. Trimming removed 5 bases at V and 7 bases at J, with 17 bases between. This CDR3 is built from 15 residues. Here the CDR3 reads CASSPGRGQGGELFF. CDR3 bases: TGTGCCAGCAGCCCAGGGAGGGGGCAAGGCGGGGAGCTGTTTTTT.

The CDR3 loop reads CASSFSEVGYTEGAFF. In DNA, the CDR3 is TGCGCCAGCAGCTTTTCCGAAGTGGGTTACACTGAGGGAGCTTTCTTT. The V and J genes are TRBV5-1 and TRBJ1-1, with D unclear. Trimming pared 2 bases from V and 10 bases from J, leaving 24 bases between. The CDR3 contains 16 residues. Germline loops: CDR1 SGHRS, CDR2 YFSETQ. The full variable domain, in which reference TRBV5-1 and TRBJ1-1 provide the parts outside the CDR3, is KAGVTQTPRYLIKTRGQQVTLSCSPISGHRSVSWYQQTPGQGLQFLFEYFSETQRNKGNFPGRFSGRQFSNSRSEMNVSTLELGDSALYLCASSFSEVGYTEGAFFGQGTRLTVV.

This chain uses TRBV11-2 with TRBJ2-3; D remains ambiguous. V was pared by 4 bases and J by 5 bases, with 4 bases between. CDR3 size: 11 residues. The germline CDR1 and CDR2 sequences are SGHAT and FQNNGV. In DNA form, the CDR3 reads TGTGCCAGCAGCTATCGAGATACGCAGTATTTT. It encodes CASSYRDTQYF.

The chain is built from TRBV19 and TRBJ1-5; D remains unclear. Trimming removed 3 bases from V and 7 bases from J, with 10 bases in between. Germline-derived CDR1 and CDR2 are LNHDA and SQIVND (reference sequence). The CDR3 has 13 residues. The CDR3 DNA sequence: TGTGCCAGTAGTATTAGTAGGAGCCAGCCCCAGCATTTT. Amino acid sequence: CASSISRSQPQHF.

CDR3 DNA: TGTGCCAGCAGCCCGGGGGGAATTCGGTACAATGAGCAGTTCTTC. As protein: CASSPGGIRYNEQFF. The chain carries TRBV7-3 and TRBJ2-1; 7 bases are shared with TRBD2. In germline, CDR1 is SGHTA, CDR2 FQGTGA. J lost 4 bases, V lost 5 bases, and 8 bases had no gene match. The CDR3 extends over 15 amino acids. The whole variable domain, remainder taken from reference TRBV7-3 and TRBJ2-1, is GAGVSQTPSNKVTEKGKYVELRCDPISGHTALYWYRQSLGQGPEFLIYFQGTGAADDSGLPNDRFFAVRPEGSVSTLKIQRTERGDSAVYLCASSPGGIRYNEQFFGPGTRLTVL.

This rearrangement joins TRBV9 to TRBJ2-2, with 7 bases fitting TRBD1. The germline V gene encodes CDR1 SGDLS and CDR2 YYNGEE. The ends lost 4 bases at V and 1 base at J; junction bases unmatched: 4. The CDR3 spans 15 residues. CDR3 loop: CASSSNRGNTGELFF. CDR3 in DNA: TGTGCCAGCAGCAGTAACAGGGGGAACACCGGGGAGCTGTTTTTT.

This clone appeared a few times. The genes are TRBV2 and TRBJ1-3, with D possibly being TRBD1 (5 bases). The CDR3 is made up of 16 amino acids. Trimming took 5 bases from V and 0 from J, leaving 14 bases between them. Germline-derived CDR1 and CDR2 are SNHLY and FYNNEI. CDR3 DNA sequence: TGTGCCAGCAGTCCCCGGGCAGGGTACTCTGGAAACACCATATATTTT. This translates into CASSPRAGYSGNTIYF.

Only a few counts were recorded for this clone. The gene calls are TRBV7-9 and TRBJ1-2; 10 positions match TRBD1. The CDR3 runs 14 residues. Germline V gene lookup returns CDR1 SEHNR and CDR2 FQNEAQ (reference sequence). V shed 3 bases, J shed 7 bases, and the junction held 5 bases outside the gene matches. In nucleotides, the CDR3 is TGTGCCAGCAGCTTCGACAGGGGGCGAACTGGCTACACCTTC. This gives the protein CASSFDRGRTGYTF.

V is TRBV5-1 and J is TRBJ2-7; 9 nucleotides line up with TRBD2. The CDR3 is made up of 16 amino acids. The J segment lost 4 bases and the V segment lost 0 bases, leaving 8 bases of the junction unmatched. Germline lookup yields CDR1 SGHRS and CDR2 YFSETQ. Here the CDR3 DNA reads TGCGCCAGCAGCTTGGGTCCTTCTAGCGGGATTTACGAGCAGTACTTC. Encoded protein: CASSLGPSSGIYEQYF.

The table lists this clone with a few counts. This sequence joins TRBV11-2 and TRBJ1-6; possibly TRBD1 for D (5 bases). This CDR3 comprises 15 residues. The germline gives CDR1 SGHAT, CDR2 FQNNGV. Trimming left V 2 bases short and J 10 bases short, with 15 bases between. The CDR3 here is CASSLQGNDASPLHF. The DNA for the CDR3 is TGTGCCAGCAGCTTACAGGGTAACGACGCGTCACCCCTCCACTTT.

V is TRBV29-1 and J is TRBJ2-5; weak D call: TRBD2 (6 bases). This CDR3 has 13 amino acids. V was trimmed by 3 bases and J by 5 bases, leaving 13 bases between them. CDR1 and CDR2 (germline): SQVTM, ANQGSEA. The CDR3 spells CSVDRGLGETQYF. In DNA, the CDR3 is TGCAGCGTTGATCGGGGGTTAGGGGAGACCCAGTACTTC. The full variable domain, rest sourced from reference TRBV29-1 and TRBJ2-5, is SAVISQKPSRDICQRGTSLTIQCQVDSQVTMMFWYRQQPGQSLTLIATANQGSEATYESGFVIDKFPISRPNLTFSTLTVSNMSPEDSSIYLCSVDRGLGETQYFGPGTRLLVL.

The CDR3 protein is CASSLGLNTGELFF. The DNA for the CDR3 is TGTGCCAGCAGCTTGGGACTTAACACCGGGGAGCTGTTTTTT. The rearrangement joins TRBV7-3 to TRBJ2-2, with D perhaps TRBD2 (6 bases). V dropped 3 bases and J dropped 2 bases, with 7 bases sitting between them. This CDR3 contains 14 residues. Germline V gene lookup returns CDR1 SGHTA and CDR2 FQGTGA.

The chain combines TRBV7-3 with TRBJ2-7; D is ambiguous. CDR1 and CDR2 from the germline V gene are SGHTA and FQGTGA. Trimming pared 2 bases from V and 6 bases from J, leaving 11 bases between. The CDR3 loop spans 13 amino acids. CDR3 amino acids: CASSLGPRAEQYF. For the CDR3, the DNA is TGTGCCAGCAGCTTAGGGCCAAGAGCCGAGCAGTACTTC.

This clone was detected a few times. The CDR3 loop is CASRKAGRPEAFF. CDR3 DNA sequence: TGTGCCAGCAGAAAGGCAGGGAGGCCTGAAGCTTTCTTT. The chain employs TRBV28 and TRBJ1-1, with D possibly being TRBD1 (5 bases). From germline, CDR1 is MDHEN and CDR2 SYDVKM. CDR3 length equals 13 residues. V lost 6 bases to trimming and J lost 6 bases, with 14 bases between them. The full variable domain, in which reference TRBV28 and TRBJ1-1 provide the parts outside the CDR3, is DVKVTQSSRYLVKRTGEKVFLECVQDMDHENMFWYRQDPGLGLRLIYFSYDVKMKEKGDIPEGYSVSREKKERFSLILESASTNQTSMYLCASRKAGRPEAFFGQGTRLTVV.

The chain carries TRBV7-9 and TRBJ1-2, with D possibly matching TRBD1 (6 bases). Germline CDR1 SEHNR, CDR2 FQNEAQ (reference sequence). V was cut by 5 bases and J by 8 bases, with 24 bases left in between. CDR3 length: 16 residues. DNA of the CDR3: TGTGCCAGCAGCGAATCAGGGGCAGGGACCGGCGGAGGCTACACCTTC. Translating it yields CASSESGAGTGGGYTF.

V usage is TRBV4-2 and J usage is TRBJ1-5; D remains ambiguous. The CDR3 is 14 amino acids. Germline V CDR1 and CDR2: LGHNA, YNFKEQ. Trimming cost V 0 bases and J 6 bases, with 9 bases left between them. The CDR3: CASSQDYRPQPQHF. For the CDR3, the DNA is TGTGCCAGCAGCCAAGATTACCGACCTCAGCCCCAGCATTTT.

The CDR3 region has the DNA TGTGCCAGTAGTCCCCCGCCCTTTGGGATCAATGAGCAGTTCTTC. It is translated as CASSPPPFGINEQFF. This rearrangement joins TRBV19 to TRBJ2-1; D uncertain. This CDR3 comprises 15 residues. V was pared by 5 bases and J by 6 bases, with 17 bases between. Germline-derived CDR1 and CDR2 are LNHDA and SQIVND (reference sequence).

The chain uses TRBV6-6 and TRBJ2-5; weak D call: TRBD2 (6 bases). CDR3 length: 15 residues. Trimming took off 8 bases at V and 5 bases at J, with 21 bases between the two ends. CDR1 and CDR2 (germline): MNHNY, SVGAGI (reference sequence). The CDR3 DNA reads as TGTGCCAGCTCGAGTCTCAGCGGGCTTGGGGAGACCCAGTACTTC. Amino acid sequence: CASSSLSGLGETQYF.